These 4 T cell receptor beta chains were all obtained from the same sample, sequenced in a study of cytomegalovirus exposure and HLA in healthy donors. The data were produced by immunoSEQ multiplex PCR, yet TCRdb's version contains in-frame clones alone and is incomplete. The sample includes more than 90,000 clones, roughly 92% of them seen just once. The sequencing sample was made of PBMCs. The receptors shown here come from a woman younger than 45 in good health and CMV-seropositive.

The CDR3 reads CASSWGTGRRSTDTQYF. CDR3 DNA sequence: TGCGCCAGCAGCTGGGGGACAGGGCGTCGTAGCACAGATACGCAGTATTTT. The chain recombines TRBV5-1 with TRBJ2-3; TRBD1 aligns across 9 bases. The germline V gene encodes CDR1 SGHRS and CDR2 YFSETQ. The CDR3 runs to 17 residues. V trimming: 3 bases; J trimming: 0 bases; junction bases outside the gene matches: 8.

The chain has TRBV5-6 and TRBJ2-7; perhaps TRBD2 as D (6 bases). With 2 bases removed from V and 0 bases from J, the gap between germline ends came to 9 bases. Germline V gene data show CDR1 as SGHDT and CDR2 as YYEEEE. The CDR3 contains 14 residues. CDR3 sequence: CASSFGGDSYEQYF. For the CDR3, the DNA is TGTGCCAGCAGCTTTGGCGGGGACTCCTACGAGCAGTACTTC.

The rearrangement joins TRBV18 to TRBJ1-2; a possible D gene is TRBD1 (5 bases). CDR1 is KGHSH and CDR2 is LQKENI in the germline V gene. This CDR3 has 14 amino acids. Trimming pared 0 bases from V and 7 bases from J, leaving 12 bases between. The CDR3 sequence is CASSPPGPQSGYTF. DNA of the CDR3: TGTGCCAGCTCACCACCGGGGCCCCAGAGTGGCTACACCTTC. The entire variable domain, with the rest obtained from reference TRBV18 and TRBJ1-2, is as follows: NAGVMQNPRHLVRRRGQEARLRCSPMKGHSHVYWYRQLPEEGLKFMVYLQKENIIDESGMPKERFSAEFPKEGPSILRIQQVVRGDSAAYFCASSPPGPQSGYTFGSGTRLTVV.

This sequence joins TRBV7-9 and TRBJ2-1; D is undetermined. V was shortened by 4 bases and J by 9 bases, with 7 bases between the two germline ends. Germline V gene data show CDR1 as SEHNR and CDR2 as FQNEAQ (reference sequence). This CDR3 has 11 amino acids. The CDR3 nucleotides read TGTGCCAGCAGCTCCAGTTTTGAGCAGTTCTTC. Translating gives CASSSSFEQFF.